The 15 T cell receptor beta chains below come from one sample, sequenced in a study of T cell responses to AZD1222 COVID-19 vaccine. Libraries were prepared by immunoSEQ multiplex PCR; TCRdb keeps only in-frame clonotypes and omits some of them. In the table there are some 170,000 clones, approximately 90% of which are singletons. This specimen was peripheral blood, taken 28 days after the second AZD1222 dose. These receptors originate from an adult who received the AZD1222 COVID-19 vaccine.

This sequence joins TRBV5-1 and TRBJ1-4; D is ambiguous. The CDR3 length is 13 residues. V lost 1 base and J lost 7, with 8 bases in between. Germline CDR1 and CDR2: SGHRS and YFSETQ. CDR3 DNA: TGCGCCAGCAGCTTGCCGGGGTCTGAAAAACTGTTTTTT. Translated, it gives CASSLPGSEKLFF.

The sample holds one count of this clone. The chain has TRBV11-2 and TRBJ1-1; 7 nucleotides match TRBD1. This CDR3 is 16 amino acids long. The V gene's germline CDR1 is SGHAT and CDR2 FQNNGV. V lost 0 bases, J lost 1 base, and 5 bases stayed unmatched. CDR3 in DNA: TGTGCCAGCAGCTTAGATGTGACAGGGAGGAACACTGAAGCTTTCTTT. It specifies CASSLDVTGRNTEAFF.

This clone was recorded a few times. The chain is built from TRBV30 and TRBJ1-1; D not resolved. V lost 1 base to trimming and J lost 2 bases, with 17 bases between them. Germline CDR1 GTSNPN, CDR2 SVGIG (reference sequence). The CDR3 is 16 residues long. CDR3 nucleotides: TGTGCCTGGAGTGCCCGGACTTCTTCCCTTAACACTGAAGCTTTCTTT. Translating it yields CAWSARTSSLNTEAFF.

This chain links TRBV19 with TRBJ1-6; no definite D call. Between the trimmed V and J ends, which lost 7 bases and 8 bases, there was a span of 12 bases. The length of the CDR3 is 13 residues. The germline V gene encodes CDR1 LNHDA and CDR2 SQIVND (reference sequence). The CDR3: CASNLWKDSPLHF. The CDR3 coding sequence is TGTGCCAGTAATCTTTGGAAGGATTCACCCCTCCACTTT.

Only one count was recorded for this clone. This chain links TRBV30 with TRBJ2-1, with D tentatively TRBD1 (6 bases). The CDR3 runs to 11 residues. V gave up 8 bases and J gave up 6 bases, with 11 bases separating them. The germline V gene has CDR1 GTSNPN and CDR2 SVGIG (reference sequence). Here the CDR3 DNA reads TGTGCCCGCAGGGGATCCAATGAGCAGTTCTTC. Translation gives CARRGSNEQFF.

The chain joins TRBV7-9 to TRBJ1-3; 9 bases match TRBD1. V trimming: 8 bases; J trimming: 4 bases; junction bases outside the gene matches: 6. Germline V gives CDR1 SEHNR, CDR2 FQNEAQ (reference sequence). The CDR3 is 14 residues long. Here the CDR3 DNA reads TGTGCCAGCGCAGACGGGACAGGGGGAAACACCATATATTTT. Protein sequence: CASADGTGGNTIYF.

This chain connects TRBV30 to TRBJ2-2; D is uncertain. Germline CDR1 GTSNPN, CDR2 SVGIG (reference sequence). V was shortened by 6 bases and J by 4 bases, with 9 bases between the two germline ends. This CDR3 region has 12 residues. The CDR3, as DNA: TGTGCCTGTGGACCCGTCACCGGGGAGCTGTTTTTT. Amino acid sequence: CACGPVTGELFF.

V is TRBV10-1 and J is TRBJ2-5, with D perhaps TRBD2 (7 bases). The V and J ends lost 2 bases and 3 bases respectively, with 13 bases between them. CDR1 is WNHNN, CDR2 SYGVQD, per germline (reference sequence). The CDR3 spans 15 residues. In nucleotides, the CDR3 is TGCGCCAGCAGTGAGGGGGGGGCGGTAGAAGAGACCCAGTACTTC. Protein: CASSEGGAVEETQYF.

This chain's CDR3 is CASSIYRTEAFF. CDR3 nucleotides: TGTGCCAGCTCAATCTACCGGACTGAAGCTTTCTTT. The chain couples TRBV18 to TRBJ1-1; no clear D. The V and J ends lost 5 bases and 5 bases respectively, with 9 bases between them. The germline gives CDR1 KGHSH, CDR2 LQKENI. This CDR3 has 12 amino acids.

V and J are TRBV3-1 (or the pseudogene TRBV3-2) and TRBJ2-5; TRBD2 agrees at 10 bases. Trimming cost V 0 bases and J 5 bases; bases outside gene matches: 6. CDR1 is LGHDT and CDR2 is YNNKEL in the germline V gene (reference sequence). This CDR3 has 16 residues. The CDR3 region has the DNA TGTGCCAGCAGCCAAGATGCTAGCGGGGGTTGGGAGACCCAGTACTTC. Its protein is CASSQDASGGWETQYF.

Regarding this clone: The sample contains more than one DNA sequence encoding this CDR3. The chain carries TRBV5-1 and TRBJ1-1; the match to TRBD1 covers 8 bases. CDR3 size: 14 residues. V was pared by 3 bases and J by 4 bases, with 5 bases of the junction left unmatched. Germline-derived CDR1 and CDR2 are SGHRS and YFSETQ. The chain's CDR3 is CASSSGGGGTEAFF. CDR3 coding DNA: TGCGCCAGCAGCTCAGGGGGCGGGGGCACTGAAGCTTTCTTT.

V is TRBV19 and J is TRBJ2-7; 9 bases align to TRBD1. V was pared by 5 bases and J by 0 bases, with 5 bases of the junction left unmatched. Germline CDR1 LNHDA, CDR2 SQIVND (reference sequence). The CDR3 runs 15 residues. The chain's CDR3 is CASSDRDRASYEQYF. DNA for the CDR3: TGTGCCAGTAGTGACCGGGACAGGGCCTCCTACGAGCAGTACTTC.

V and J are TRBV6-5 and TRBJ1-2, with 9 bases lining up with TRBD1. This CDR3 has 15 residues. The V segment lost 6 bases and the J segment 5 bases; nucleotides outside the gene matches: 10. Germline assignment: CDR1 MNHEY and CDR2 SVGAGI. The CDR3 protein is CASRDPGQGWYGYTF. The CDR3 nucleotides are TGTGCCAGCAGGGACCCGGGACAGGGATGGTATGGCTACACCTTC.

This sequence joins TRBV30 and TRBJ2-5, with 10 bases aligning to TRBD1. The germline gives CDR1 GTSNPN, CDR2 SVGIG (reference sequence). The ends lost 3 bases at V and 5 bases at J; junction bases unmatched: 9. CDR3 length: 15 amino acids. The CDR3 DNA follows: TGTGCCTGGAGGGATCGGGACAGGGGTTATGAGACCCAGTACTTC. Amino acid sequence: CAWRDRDRGYETQYF.

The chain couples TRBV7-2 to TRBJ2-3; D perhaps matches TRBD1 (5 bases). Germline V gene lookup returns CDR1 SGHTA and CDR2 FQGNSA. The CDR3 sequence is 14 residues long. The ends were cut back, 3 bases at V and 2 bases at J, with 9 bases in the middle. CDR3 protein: CASSFQDNTDTQYF. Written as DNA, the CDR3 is TGTGCCAGCAGCTTTCAGGACAACACAGATACGCAGTATTTT.